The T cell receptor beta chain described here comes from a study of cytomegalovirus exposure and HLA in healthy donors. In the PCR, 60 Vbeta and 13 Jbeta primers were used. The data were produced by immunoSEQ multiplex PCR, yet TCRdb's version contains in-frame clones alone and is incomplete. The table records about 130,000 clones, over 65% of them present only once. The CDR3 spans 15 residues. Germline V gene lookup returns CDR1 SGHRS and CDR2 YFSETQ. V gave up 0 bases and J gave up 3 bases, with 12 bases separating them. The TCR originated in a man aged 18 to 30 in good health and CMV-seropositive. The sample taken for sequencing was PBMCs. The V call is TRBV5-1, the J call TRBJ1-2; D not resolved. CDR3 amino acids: CASSLAGGDYYGYTF. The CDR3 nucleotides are TGCGCCAGCAGCTTGGCCGGCGGAGATTACTATGGCTACACCTTC.